This T cell receptor (beta chain) was obtained from a study of CDR3 diversity in severe acne. Each CDR3 protein is one row after TCRdb ran MiXCR on the PCR reads. The sample has approximately 80,000 distinct CDR3 sequences, 45% to 60% seen once; the top ten hold roughly an eighth. There are 12 residues in the CDR3. Trimming took 0 bases from V and 3 from J, leaving 6 bases between them. CDR1 and CDR2 from the germline V gene are DFQATT and SNEGSKA (reference sequence). Sample: blood. The source of this sequence is a male donor in good health, without acne. The gene calls are TRBV20-1 and TRBJ2-7; perhaps TRBD2 as D (5 bases). The CDR3 reads CSARDGVYEQYF. The CDR3, as DNA: TGCAGTGCTAGAGACGGGGTCTACGAGCAGTACTTC.